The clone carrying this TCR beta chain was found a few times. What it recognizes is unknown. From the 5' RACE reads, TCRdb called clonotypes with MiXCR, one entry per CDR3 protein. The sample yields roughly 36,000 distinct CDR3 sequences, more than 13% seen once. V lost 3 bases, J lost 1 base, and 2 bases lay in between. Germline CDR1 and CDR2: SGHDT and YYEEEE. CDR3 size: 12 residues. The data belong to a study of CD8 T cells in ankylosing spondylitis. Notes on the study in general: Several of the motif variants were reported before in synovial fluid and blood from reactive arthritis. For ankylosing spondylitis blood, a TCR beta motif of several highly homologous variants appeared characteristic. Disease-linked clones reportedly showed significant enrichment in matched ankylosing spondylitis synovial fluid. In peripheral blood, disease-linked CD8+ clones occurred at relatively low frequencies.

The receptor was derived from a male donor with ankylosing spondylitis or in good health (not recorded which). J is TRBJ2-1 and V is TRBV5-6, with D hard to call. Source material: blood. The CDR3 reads CASSWSYNEQFF. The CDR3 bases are TGTGCCAGCAGCTGGTCCTACAATGAGCAGTTCTTC. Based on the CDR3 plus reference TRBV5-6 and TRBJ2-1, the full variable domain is DAGVTQSPTHLIKTRGQQVTLRCSPKSGHDTVSWYQQALGQGPQFIFQYYEEEERQRGNFPDRFSGHQFPNYSSELNVNALLLGDSALYLCASSWSYNEQFFGPGTRLTVL.